This T cell receptor (beta chain) was sequenced in a study of blood T cell repertoires in COVID-19. Study-wide background: Sample material is recorded as cDNA or gDNA derived from T cells, B-cell-depleted T cells, or PBMCs.

The germline V gene encodes CDR1 SGHRS and CDR2 YFSETQ. Trimming removed 1 base at V and 3 bases at J, with 17 bases between. The CDR3 extends over 16 amino acids. In the original workflow: Reference gene primer amplification yielded estimated nucleated cell counts. This table comes from immunoSEQ multiplex PCR, and its TCRdb copy is limited to in-frame clones, with some not included. Clone size and V and J calls were adopted from that table, with D and trimming inferred from the DNA. The top ten clones hold 16% of a sample with over 15,000 clones, 77% of them seen once. Those enrolled in Seattle joined during active infection and were followed longitudinally afterward.

This TCR was sampled from a man in his 70s with COVID-19, enrolled during active disease. The chain has TRBV5-1 and TRBJ2-7, with D perhaps matching TRBD2 (7 bases). The sequenced material came from peripheral blood. This CDR3 reads CASSLRRTGGGYEQYF. The CDR3 DNA sequence: TGCGCCAGCAGCTTGAGGCGGACGGGGGGCGGCTACGAGCAGTACTTC.